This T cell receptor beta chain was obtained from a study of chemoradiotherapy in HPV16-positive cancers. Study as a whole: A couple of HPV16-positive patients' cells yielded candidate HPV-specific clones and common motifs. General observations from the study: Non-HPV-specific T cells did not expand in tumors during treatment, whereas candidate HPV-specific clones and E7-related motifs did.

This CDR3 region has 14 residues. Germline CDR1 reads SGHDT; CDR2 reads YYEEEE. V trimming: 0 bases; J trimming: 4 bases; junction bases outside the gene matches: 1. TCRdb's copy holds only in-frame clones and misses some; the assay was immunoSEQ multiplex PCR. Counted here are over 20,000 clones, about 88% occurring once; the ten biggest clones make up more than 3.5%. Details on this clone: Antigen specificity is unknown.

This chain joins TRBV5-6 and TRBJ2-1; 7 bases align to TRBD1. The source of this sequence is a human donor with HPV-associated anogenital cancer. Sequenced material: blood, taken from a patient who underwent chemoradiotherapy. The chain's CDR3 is CASSLVRGYNEQFF. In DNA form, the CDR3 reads TGTGCCAGCAGCTTGGTCAGGGGGTACAATGAGCAGTTCTTC.